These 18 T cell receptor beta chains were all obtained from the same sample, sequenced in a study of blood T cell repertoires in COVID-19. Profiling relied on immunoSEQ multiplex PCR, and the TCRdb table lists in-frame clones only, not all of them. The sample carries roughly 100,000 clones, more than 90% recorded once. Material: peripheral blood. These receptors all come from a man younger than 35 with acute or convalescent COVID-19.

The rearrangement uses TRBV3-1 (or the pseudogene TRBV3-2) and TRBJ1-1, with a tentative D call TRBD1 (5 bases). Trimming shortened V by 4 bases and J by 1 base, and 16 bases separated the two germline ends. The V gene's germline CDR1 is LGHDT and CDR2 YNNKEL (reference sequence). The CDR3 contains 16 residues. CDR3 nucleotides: TGTGCCAGCAGCCTGAGAGGCGGGGGAAGGAACACTGAAGCTTTCTTT. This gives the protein CASSLRGGGRNTEAFF.

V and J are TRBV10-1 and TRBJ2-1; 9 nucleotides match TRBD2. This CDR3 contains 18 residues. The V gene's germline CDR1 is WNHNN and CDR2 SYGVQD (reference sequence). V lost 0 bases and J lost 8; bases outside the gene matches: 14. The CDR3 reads CASSESIPSGEQWDEQFF. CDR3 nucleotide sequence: TGCGCCAGCAGTGAGTCGATCCCTAGCGGGGAGCAGTGGGATGAGCAGTTCTTC.

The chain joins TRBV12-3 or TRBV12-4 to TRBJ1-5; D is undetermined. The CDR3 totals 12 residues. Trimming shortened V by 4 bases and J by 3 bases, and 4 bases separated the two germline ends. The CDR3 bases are TGTGCCAGCAGTTCTAACAATCAGCCCCAGCATTTT. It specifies CASSSNNQPQHF.

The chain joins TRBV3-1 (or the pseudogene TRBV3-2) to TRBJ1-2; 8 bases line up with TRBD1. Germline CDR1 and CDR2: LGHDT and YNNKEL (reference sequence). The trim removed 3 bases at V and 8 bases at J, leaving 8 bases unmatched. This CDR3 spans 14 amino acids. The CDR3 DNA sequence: TGTGCCAGCAGCCACCTGACGACAGGGGAAGGCTACACCTTC. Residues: CASSHLTTGEGYTF.

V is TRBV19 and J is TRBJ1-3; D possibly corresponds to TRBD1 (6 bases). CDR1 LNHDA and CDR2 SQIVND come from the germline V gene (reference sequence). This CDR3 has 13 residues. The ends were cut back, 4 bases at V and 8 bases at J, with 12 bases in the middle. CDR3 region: CASSRTGIDTIYF. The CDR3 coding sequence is TGTGCCAGTAGTAGAACAGGGATCGACACCATATATTTT. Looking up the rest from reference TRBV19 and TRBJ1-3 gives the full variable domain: DGGITQSPKYLFRKEGQNVTLSCEQNLNHDAMYWYRQDPGQGLRLIYYSQIVNDFQKGDIAEGYSVSREKKESFPLTVTSAQKNPTAFYLCASSRTGIDTIYFGEGSWLTVV.

The CDR3 DNA is TGCGCCAGCAGCTTCAGACAGGGTGGCAATTCACCCCTCCACTTT. Protein product: CASSFRQGGNSPLHF. The chain joins TRBV5-1 to TRBJ1-6, with 7 bases matching TRBD1. J gave up 7 bases and V 2 bases, and 6 bases lay outside the gene matches. The CDR3 is 15 amino acids. Germline CDR1 reads SGHRS; CDR2 reads YFSETQ.

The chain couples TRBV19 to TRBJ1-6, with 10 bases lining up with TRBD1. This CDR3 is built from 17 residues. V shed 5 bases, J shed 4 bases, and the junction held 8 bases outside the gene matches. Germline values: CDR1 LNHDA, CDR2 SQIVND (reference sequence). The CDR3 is CASSGTGASFYNSPLHF. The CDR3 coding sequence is TGTGCCAGTAGTGGGACAGGGGCGAGTTTTTATAATTCACCCCTCCACTTT. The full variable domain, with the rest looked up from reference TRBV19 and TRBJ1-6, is DGGITQSPKYLFRKEGQNVTLSCEQNLNHDAMYWYRQDPGQGLRLIYYSQIVNDFQKGDIAEGYSVSREKKESFPLTVTSAQKNPTAFYLCASSGTGASFYNSPLHFGNGTRLTVT.

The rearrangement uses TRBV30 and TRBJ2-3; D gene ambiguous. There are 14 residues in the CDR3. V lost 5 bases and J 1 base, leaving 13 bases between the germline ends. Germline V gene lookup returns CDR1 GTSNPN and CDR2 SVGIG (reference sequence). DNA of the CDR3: TGTGCCTGGGGCTTCCCCTTTGGCACAGATACGCAGTATTTT. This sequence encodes CAWGFPFGTDTQYF.

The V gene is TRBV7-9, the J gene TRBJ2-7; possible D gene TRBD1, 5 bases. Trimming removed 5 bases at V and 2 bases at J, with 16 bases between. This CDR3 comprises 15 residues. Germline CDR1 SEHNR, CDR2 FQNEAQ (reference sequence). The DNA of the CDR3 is TGTGCCAGCAGCCACCCTTTGACAGTGGCCTACGAGCAGTACTTC. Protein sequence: CASSHPLTVAYEQYF.

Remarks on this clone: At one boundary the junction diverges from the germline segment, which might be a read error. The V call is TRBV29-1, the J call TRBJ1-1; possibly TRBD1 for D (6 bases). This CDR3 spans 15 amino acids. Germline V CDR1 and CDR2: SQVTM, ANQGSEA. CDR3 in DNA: TGCAGTGTTGGGGGGCTATCAACGGGGAGAACTGAAGCTTTCTTT. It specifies CSVGGLSTGRTEAFF.

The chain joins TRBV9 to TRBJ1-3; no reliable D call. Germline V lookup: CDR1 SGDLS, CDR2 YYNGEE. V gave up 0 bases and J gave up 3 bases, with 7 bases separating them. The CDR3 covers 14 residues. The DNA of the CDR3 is TGTGCCAGCAGCGTAGGTGTGAGTGGAAACACCATATATTTT. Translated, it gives CASSVGVSGNTIYF.

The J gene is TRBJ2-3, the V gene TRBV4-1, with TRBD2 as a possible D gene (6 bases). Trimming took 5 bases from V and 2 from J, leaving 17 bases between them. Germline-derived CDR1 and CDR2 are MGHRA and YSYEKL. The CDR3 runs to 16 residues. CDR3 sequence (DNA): TGCGCCAGCAGCTCAGAACCGGGACTCACCACAGATACGCAGTATTTT. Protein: CASSSEPGLTTDTQYF.

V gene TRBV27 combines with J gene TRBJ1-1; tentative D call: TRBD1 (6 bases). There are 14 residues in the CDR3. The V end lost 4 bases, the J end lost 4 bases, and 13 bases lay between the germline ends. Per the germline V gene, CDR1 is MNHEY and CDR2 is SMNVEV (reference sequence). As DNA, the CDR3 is TGTGCCAGCAGTTACAGGGCTAGTAGCACTGAAGCTTTCTTT. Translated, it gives CASSYRASSTEAFF.

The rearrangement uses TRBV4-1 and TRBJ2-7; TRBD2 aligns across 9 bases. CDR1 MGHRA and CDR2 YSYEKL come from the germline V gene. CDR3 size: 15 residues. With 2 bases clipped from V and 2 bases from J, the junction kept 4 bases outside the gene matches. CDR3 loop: CASSQSSGVAYEQYF. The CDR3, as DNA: TGCGCCAGCAGCCAATCTAGCGGGGTGGCCTACGAGCAGTACTTC.

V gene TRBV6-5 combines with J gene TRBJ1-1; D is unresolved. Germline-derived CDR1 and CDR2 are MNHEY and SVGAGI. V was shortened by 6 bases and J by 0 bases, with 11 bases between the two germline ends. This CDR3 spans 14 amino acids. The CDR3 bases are TGTGCCAGCAGCAACCGCGGATTGAACACTGAAGCTTTCTTT. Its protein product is CASSNRGLNTEAFF.

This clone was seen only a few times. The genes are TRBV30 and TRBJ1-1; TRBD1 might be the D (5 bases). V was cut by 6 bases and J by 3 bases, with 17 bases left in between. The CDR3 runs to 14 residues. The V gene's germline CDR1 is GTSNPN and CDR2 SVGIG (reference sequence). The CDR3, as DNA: TGTGCCTGTCAATTTGACCCCAGGGACACTGAAGCTTTCTTT. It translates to CACQFDPRDTEAFF.

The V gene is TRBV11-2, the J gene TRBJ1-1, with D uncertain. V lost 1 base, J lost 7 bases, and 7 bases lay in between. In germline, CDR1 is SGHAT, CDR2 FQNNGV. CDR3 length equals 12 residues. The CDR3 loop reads CASSLVGSEAFF. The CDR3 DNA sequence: TGTGCCAGCAGCTTAGTGGGGAGTGAAGCTTTCTTT.

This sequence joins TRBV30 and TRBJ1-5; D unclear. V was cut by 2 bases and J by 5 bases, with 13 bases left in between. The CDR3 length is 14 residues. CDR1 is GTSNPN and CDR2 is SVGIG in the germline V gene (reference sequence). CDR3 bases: TGTGCCTGGAGTCGGTTCGGAGACTATCAGCCCCAGCATTTT. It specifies CAWSRFGDYQPQHF.